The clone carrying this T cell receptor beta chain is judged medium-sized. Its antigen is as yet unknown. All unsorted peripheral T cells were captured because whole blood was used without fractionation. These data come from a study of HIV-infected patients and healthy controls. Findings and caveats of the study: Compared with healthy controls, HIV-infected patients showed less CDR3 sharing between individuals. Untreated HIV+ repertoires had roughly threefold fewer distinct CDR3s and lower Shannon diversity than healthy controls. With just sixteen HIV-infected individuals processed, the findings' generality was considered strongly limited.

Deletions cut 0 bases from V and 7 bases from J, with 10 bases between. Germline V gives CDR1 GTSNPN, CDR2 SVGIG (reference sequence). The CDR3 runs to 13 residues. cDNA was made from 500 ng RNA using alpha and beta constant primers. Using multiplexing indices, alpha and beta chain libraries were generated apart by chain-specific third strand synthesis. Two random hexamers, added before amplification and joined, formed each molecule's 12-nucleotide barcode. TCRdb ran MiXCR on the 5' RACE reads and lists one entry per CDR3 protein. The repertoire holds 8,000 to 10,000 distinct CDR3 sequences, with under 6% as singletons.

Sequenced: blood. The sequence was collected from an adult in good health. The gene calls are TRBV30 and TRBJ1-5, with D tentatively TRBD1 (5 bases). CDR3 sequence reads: CAWSVMGDQPQHF. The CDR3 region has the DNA TGTGCCTGGAGTGTAATGGGGGACCAGCCCCAGCATTTT.